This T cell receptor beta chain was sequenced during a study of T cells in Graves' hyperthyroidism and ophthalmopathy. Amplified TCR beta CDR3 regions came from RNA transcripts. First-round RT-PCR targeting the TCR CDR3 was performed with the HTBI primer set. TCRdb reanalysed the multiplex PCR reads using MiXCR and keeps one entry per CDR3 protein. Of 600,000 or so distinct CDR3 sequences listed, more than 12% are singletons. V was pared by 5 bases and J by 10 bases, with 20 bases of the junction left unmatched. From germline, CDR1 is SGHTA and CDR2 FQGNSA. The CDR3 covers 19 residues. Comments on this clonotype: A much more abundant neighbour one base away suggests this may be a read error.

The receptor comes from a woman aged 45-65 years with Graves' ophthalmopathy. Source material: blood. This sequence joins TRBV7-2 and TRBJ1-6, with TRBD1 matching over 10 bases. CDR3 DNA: TGTGCCAGCAGCACCCCACCCTCGGGACAGGGGCCCTCGCGCTCACCCCTCCACTTT. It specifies CASSTPPSGQGPSRSPLHF.